One sample yielded the 27 T cell receptor beta chains listed below, sequenced in a study of human T cells and chemical hapten exposure. Regarding time point: patch test 1, 2 weeks after DPC sensitization. Treatment defined: therapeutic diphenylcyclopropenone sensitization with weekly scalp DPC. TCRdb re-called the RACE reads through MiXCR, storing one row per CDR3 protein. This repertoire shows 11,000 to 15,000 distinct CDR3 sequences, over 15% found once; its top ten account for approximately 7.1%. The source material was whole blood, sampled in connection with sensitization to the hapten diphenylcyclopropenone (DPC). These receptors all come from a woman aged 25 to 45 with alopecia areata. Some clones in this sample may be carry-over from other donors' samples.

This clonotype is medium-sized by share. The chain couples TRBV10-3 to TRBJ2-2, with TRBD1 matching 8 bases. CDR1 is ENHRY and CDR2 is SYGVKD in the germline V gene. The CDR3 totals 14 residues. With 9 bases clipped from V and 0 bases from J, the junction kept 3 bases outside the gene matches. CDR3 protein: CAMWTGTNTGELFF. The CDR3 bases are TGTGCCATGTGGACAGGGACGAACACCGGGGAGCTGTTTTTT.

This clonotype came up many times. This chain connects TRBV12-3 or TRBV12-4 to TRBJ2-4, with 15 bases aligning to TRBD2. With 4 bases clipped from V and 3 bases from J, the junction kept 4 bases outside the gene matches. The CDR3 is made up of 17 amino acids. The CDR3 reads CASSSGTSGGYKNIQYF. As DNA, the CDR3 is TGTGCCAGCAGTTCCGGGACTAGCGGGGGGTACAAAAACATTCAGTACTTC.

In its sample, this clonotype is medium-sized (0.01 to 0.1%). CDR3 nucleotide sequence: TGTGCCACCAGTGATCCGGGAGGAATGTTAGCCGGGGAGCTGTTTTTT. This codes for CATSDPGGMLAGELFF. This chain connects TRBV24-1 to TRBJ2-2; 7 bases align to TRBD2. The V gene end was trimmed by 3 bases and the J gene end by 6 bases; junction bases not matched to a gene: 9. The CDR3 covers 16 residues. CDR1 and CDR2 from the germline V gene are KGHDR and SFDVKD.

By frequency in the sample, this clonotype is medium-sized. The chain carries TRBV10-3 and TRBJ2-1, with D perhaps matching TRBD2 (6 bases). CDR1 is ENHRY and CDR2 is SYGVKD in the germline V gene. CDR3 length: 16 residues. V lost 0 bases, J lost 1 base, and 10 bases lay in between. DNA of the CDR3: TGTGCCATCAGTGAGTCGATGGGGGGTTCCTACAATGAGCAGTTCTTC. Encoded protein: CAISESMGGSYNEQFF.

Here the CDR3 reads CSVGLGLETQYF. The CDR3 DNA is TGCAGCGTTGGGCTAGGTTTGGAGACCCAGTACTTC. This chain links TRBV29-1 with TRBJ2-5, with D hard to call. V lost 4 bases to trimming and J lost 5 bases, with 11 bases between them. There are 12 residues in the CDR3. Germline CDR1 SQVTM, CDR2 ANQGSEA.

Sample share makes this clonotype medium-sized. The gene calls are TRBV20-1 and TRBJ2-1; D remains ambiguous. The germline CDR1 and CDR2 sequences are DFQATT and SNEGSKA (reference sequence). V was cut by 3 bases and J by 0 bases, with 15 bases left in between. This CDR3 contains 16 residues. CDR3 bases: TGCAGTGCTAGCGAACGAAACACCTACTCCTACAATGAGCAGTTCTTC. Protein: CSASERNTYSYNEQFF.

This clonotype occurred many times. This rearrangement joins TRBV20-1 to TRBJ1-6, with a possible D match to TRBD1 (6 bases). Looked up from germline, CDR1 is DFQATT and CDR2 is SNEGSKA (reference sequence). This CDR3 is built from 20 residues. V lost 3 bases to trimming and J lost 0 bases, with 24 bases between them. CDR3 bases: TGCAGTGCTAGGGGCCACAGCTACAGGGAAATGAGCTCCTATAATTCACCCCTCCACTTT. Translating it yields CSARGHSYREMSSYNSPLHF.

The chain joins TRBV7-6 to TRBJ2-1, with D possibly matching TRBD2 (5 bases). Germline-derived CDR1 and CDR2 are SGHVS and FNYEAQ. This CDR3 region has 14 residues. With 0 bases removed from V and 2 bases from J, the gap between germline ends came to 5 bases. The CDR3 reads CASSLAGTYNEQFF. The CDR3 region has the DNA TGTGCCAGCAGCTTAGCCGGGACCTACAATGAGCAGTTCTTC.

In its sample, this clonotype was seen many times. The rearrangement joins TRBV6-7 to TRBJ2-3, with 14 nucleotides matching TRBD2. TRBV6-7 is recorded as an ORF, its role being uncertain. V shed 2 bases, J shed 4 bases, and the junction held 11 bases outside the gene matches. The CDR3 runs 19 residues. The CDR3: CASSYLPGLAGESSDTQYF. The CDR3 bases are TGTGCCAGCAGTTACCTTCCGGGACTAGCGGGAGAGAGCTCAGATACGCAGTATTTT.

This clonotype is medium-sized in the sample. The V call is TRBV10-1, the J call TRBJ1-1, with D possibly matching TRBD1 (6 bases). Trimming shortened V by 6 bases and J by 0 bases, and 14 bases separated the two germline ends. The V gene's germline CDR1 is WNHNN and CDR2 SYGVQD (reference sequence). This CDR3 is 15 amino acids long. The CDR3 loop is CASRNPQGMNTEAFF. CDR3 nucleotides: TGCGCCAGCAGGAACCCACAGGGCATGAACACTGAAGCTTTCTTT.

This clonotype was counted many times. The chain joins TRBV20-1 to TRBJ2-3; TRBD1 is a possible D gene (5 bases). The CDR3 contains 13 residues. Germline-derived CDR1 and CDR2 are DFQATT and SNEGSKA (reference sequence). Trimming cost V 1 base and J 6 bases, with 11 bases left between them. The CDR3 DNA reads TGCAGTGCTAGAGCTGGGGCCGTGGATACGCAGTATTTT. Its protein product is CSARAGAVDTQYF.

This clonotype was observed at least ten times. The gene calls are TRBV29-1 and TRBJ2-5, with a tentative D call TRBD1 (6 bases). Looked up from germline, CDR1 is SQVTM and CDR2 is ANQGSEA. The CDR3 length is 12 residues. Trimming took off 4 bases at V and 2 bases at J, with 8 bases between the two ends. The DNA of the CDR3 is TGCAGCGTTGGGGGGCGGCAAGAGACCCAGTACTTC. It translates to CSVGGRQETQYF.

This clonotype was picked up many times. This may stem from a read error, because a much larger clone lies one nucleotide away. CDR3 residues: CVSSLGAANEKLFF. In nucleotides, the CDR3 is TGCGTCAGCAGCTTGGGAGCTGCTAATGAAAAACTGTTTTTT. The V and J genes are TRBV5-1 and TRBJ1-4; no clear D gene. Germline CDR1 is SGHRS and CDR2 is YFSETQ. The CDR3 loop spans 14 amino acids.

This clonotype has ten or more counts. The CDR3: CATRSYNEQFF. For the CDR3, the DNA is TGTGCCACCAGATCCTACAATGAGCAGTTCTTC. The chain employs TRBV24-1 and TRBJ2-1; D is uncertain. The germline CDR1 and CDR2 sequences are KGHDR and SFDVKD. This CDR3 contains 11 residues. Trimming took off 7 bases at V and 1 base at J, with 1 base between the two ends.

The V and J genes are TRBV29-1 and TRBJ1-1; the D gene is possibly TRBD1 (6 bases). The CDR3 spans 12 residues. Germline CDR1 reads SQVTM; CDR2 reads ANQGSEA. V lost 4 bases, J lost 4 bases, and 10 bases lay in between. Written as DNA, the CDR3 is TGCAGCGTTGTGGGGGGGCTCACTGAAGCTTTCTTT. This codes for CSVVGGLTEAFF.

In this sample, this clonotype turned up a few times. V usage is TRBV2 and J usage is TRBJ2-5; D is undetermined. The CDR3 totals 10 residues. V was clipped by 8 bases and J by 7 bases, with 8 bases between them. Germline V lookup: CDR1 SNHLY, CDR2 FYNNEI. The CDR3: CASSRGTQYF. CDR3 sequence (DNA): TGTGCCAGCTCTCGAGGGACCCAGTACTTC.

The chain carries TRBV11-2 and TRBJ2-2; D is undetermined. V lost 2 bases and J 6 bases, leaving 1 base between the germline ends. The CDR3 runs to 11 residues. Germline lookup yields CDR1 SGHAT and CDR2 FQNNGV. The CDR3 protein is CASSLPGELFF. Written as DNA, the CDR3 is TGTGCCAGCAGCTTACCCGGGGAGCTGTTTTTT.

This chain links TRBV28 with TRBJ1-1; D may be TRBD1 (5 bases). CDR3 size: 12 residues. Germline lookup yields CDR1 MDHEN and CDR2 SYDVKM. In nucleotides, the CDR3 is TGTGTAGGGGCAGGCTTTAACACTGAAGCTTTCTTT. It is translated as CVGAGFNTEAFF.

In its sample, this clonotype is medium-sized. V and J are TRBV12-3 or TRBV12-4 and TRBJ2-1; D not certain. Deletions cut 6 bases from V and 1 base from J, with 16 bases between. The CDR3 is made up of 16 amino acids. The CDR3 region has the DNA TGTGCCAGCAGCAATCCTCGAGGCAGTTCCTACAATGAGCAGTTCTTC. Translating gives CASSNPRGSSYNEQFF.

This clonotype is deemed medium-sized. This chain links TRBV6-6 with TRBJ1-1; D gene ambiguous. Trimming removed 6 bases from V and 0 bases from J, with 11 bases in between. The length of the CDR3 is 14 residues. CDR1 and CDR2 (germline): MNHNY, SVGAGI (reference sequence). This chain's CDR3 is CASRPDLLNTEAFF. The CDR3, as DNA: TGTGCCAGCAGGCCCGACCTACTGAACACTGAAGCTTTCTTT.

This clonotype is categorized as medium-sized (0.01 to 0.1%). The chain links TRBV3-1 to TRBJ1-3; unclear D gene. Trimming left V 3 bases short and J 1 base short, with 13 bases between. CDR1 LGHDT and CDR2 YNNKEL come from the germline V gene (reference sequence). This CDR3 comprises 16 residues. The CDR3 bases are TGTGCCAGCAGCCAGCCAATAGGAGTTTCTGGAAACACCATATATTTT. As protein: CASSQPIGVSGNTIYF.

This clonotype was seen at least ten times. The chain carries TRBV19 and TRBJ2-5; D is perhaps TRBD1 (6 bases). The germline V gene has CDR1 LNHDA and CDR2 SQIVND (reference sequence). The CDR3 spans 15 residues. The V end lost 5 bases, the J end lost 4 bases, and 17 bases lay between the germline ends. The CDR3 DNA reads TGTGCCAGTAGTTCTCCGCAGGGGTTAGGAGAGACCCAGTACTTC. This gives the protein CASSSPQGLGETQYF.

By sample share, this clonotype is medium-sized (0.01 to 0.1%). The chain couples TRBV12-5 to TRBJ2-3; D might be TRBD1 (5 bases). Trimming left V 7 bases short and J 5 bases short, with 22 bases between. This CDR3 contains 16 residues. Germline values: CDR1 LGHNT, CDR2 FRNRAP. The CDR3 sequence: CASAHAVLGRGDTQYF. CDR3 bases: TGTGCTAGTGCCCACGCAGTGTTGGGTAGGGGAGATACGCAGTATTTT.

This clonotype was found many times. The chain carries TRBV7-8 and TRBJ1-6; no definite D call. The CDR3 loop spans 17 amino acids. Germline-derived CDR1 and CDR2 are SGHVS and FQNEAQ. V was trimmed by 0 bases and J by 7 bases, leaving 16 bases between them. The CDR3 is CASSLARGGLSNSPLHF. The CDR3 DNA reads TGTGCCAGCAGCTTAGCGCGGGGAGGGCTCTCGAATTCACCCCTCCACTTT.

In its sample, this clonotype is medium-sized. V usage is TRBV18 and J usage is TRBJ1-1; D is uncertain. Trimming left V 5 bases short and J 0 bases short, with 7 bases between. CDR3 length equals 13 residues. Per germline, CDR1 KGHSH and CDR2 LQKENI. This CDR3 reads CASSADMNTEAFF. CDR3 nucleotides: TGTGCCAGCTCAGCAGACATGAACACTGAAGCTTTCTTT. Full variable domain (rest looked up from reference TRBV18 and TRBJ1-1): NAGVMQNPRHLVRRRGQEARLRCSPMKGHSHVYWYRQLPEEGLKFMVYLQKENIIDESGMPKERFSAEFPKEGPSILRIQQVVRGDSAAYFCASSADMNTEAFFGQGTRLTVV.

Sample share makes this clonotype medium-sized. This chain joins TRBV20-1 and TRBJ2-1; TRBD1 aligns across 7 bases. The CDR3 loop spans 15 amino acids. Per the germline V gene, CDR1 is DFQATT and CDR2 is SNEGSKA (reference sequence). Germline trimming cut 6 bases from V and 3 bases from J; bases unmatched to any gene: 11. The CDR3 reads CSAPTPGTDYNEQFF. In DNA, the CDR3 is TGCAGTGCCCCGACCCCCGGGACAGACTACAATGAGCAGTTCTTC.

This clonotype is medium-sized (0.01 to 0.1%) in the sample. This CDR3 reads CAISEGLAARSSYEQYV. The DNA for the CDR3 is TGTGCCATCAGTGAGGGACTAGCGGCAAGGAGCTCCTACGAGCAGTACGTC. The rearrangement joins TRBV10-3 to TRBJ2-7; 10 bases map to TRBD2. The CDR3 runs to 17 residues. The V gene's germline CDR1 is ENHRY and CDR2 SYGVKD. V lost 2 bases and J lost 0; bases outside the gene matches: 7.